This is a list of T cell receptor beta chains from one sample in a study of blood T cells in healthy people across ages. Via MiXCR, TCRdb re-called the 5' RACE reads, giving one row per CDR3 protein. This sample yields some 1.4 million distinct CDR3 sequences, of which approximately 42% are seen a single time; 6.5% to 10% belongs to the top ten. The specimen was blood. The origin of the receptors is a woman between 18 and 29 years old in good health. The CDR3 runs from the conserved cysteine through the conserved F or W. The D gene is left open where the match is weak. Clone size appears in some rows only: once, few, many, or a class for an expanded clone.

cdr3_nt: TGTGCCACCGGGGCCAGTTCAACCCAGCCCCAGCATTTT
cdr3_aa: CATGASSTQPQHF
clone_size: .
d_call: .
v_call: TRBV24-1
j_call: TRBJ1-5

cdr3_nt: TGTGCCAGCAGTCGGCCCGTTGGAGATTCACCCCTCCACTTT
cdr3_aa: CASSRPVGDSPLHF
clone_size: .
d_call: .
v_call: TRBV6-5
j_call: TRBJ1-6

cdr3_nt: TGTGCCATCAGTGAGTCTGTTAACAATCAGCCCCAGCATTTT
cdr3_aa: CAISESVNNQPQHF
clone_size: few
d_call: .
v_call: TRBV10-3
j_call: TRBJ1-5

cdr3_nt: TGTGCCAGCACGCTTAATGGTCCGCAGGTCTATGGCTACACCTTC
cdr3_aa: CASTLNGPQVYGYTF
clone_size: .
d_call: .
v_call: TRBV7-9
j_call: TRBJ1-2

cdr3_nt: TGTGCCAGCAGTGCTTTTGCCGGGACAGGGGGCGGACCCCTCCACTTT
cdr3_aa: CASSAFAGTGGGPLHF
clone_size: .
d_call: TRBD1
v_call: TRBV2
j_call: TRBJ1-6

cdr3_nt: TGTGCTAGTGGTTTGTCCCCCGGGAGCTCCTACAATGAGCAGTACTTC
cdr3_aa: CASGLSPGSSYNEQYF
clone_size: .
d_call: .
v_call: TRBV12-5
j_call: TRBJ2-7

cdr3_nt: TGTGCCAGCAGTTTGACGCGGCCAGGGCTTCTTTCCCATGGCTACACCTTC
cdr3_aa: CASSLTRPGLLSHGYTF
clone_size: .
d_call: .
v_call: TRBV27
j_call: TRBJ1-2

cdr3_nt: TGTGCCAGCAGCAAGGTCGGGTCCCTTAGGCTCCACTTT
cdr3_aa: CASSKVGSLRLHF
clone_size: few
d_call: .
v_call: TRBV14
j_call: TRBJ1-6

cdr3_nt: TGTGCCAGCAGTGAAGATAGCAGAATGTACTTC
cdr3_aa: CASSEDSRMYF
clone_size: few
d_call: .
v_call: TRBV2
j_call: TRBJ2-5

cdr3_nt: TGTGCCAGCAGCTTAACTAGCGGGGTTCAAGATACGCAGTATTTT
cdr3_aa: CASSLTSGVQDTQYF
clone_size: few
d_call: TRBD2
v_call: TRBV7-2
j_call: TRBJ2-3

cdr3_nt: TGCAGTGCTAGAGACCCGACTAGCGGGAATGACAATGAGCAGTTCTTC
cdr3_aa: CSARDPTSGNDNEQFF
clone_size: .
d_call: TRBD2
v_call: TRBV20-1
j_call: TRBJ2-1

cdr3_nt: TGTGCCAGCAGCTGGGTGGATACGCAGTATTTT
cdr3_aa: CASSWVDTQYF
clone_size: .
d_call: .
v_call: TRBV7-2
j_call: TRBJ2-3

cdr3_nt: TGCAGTGCTCGACAGAGCAGCTCCTACAATGAGCAGTTCTTC
cdr3_aa: CSARQSSSYNEQFF
clone_size: .
d_call: .
v_call: TRBV20-1
j_call: TRBJ2-1

cdr3_nt: TGTGCCAGCAGCGTAGGAGGGAGGCTAGCGGGGTCGACAGATACGCAGTATTTT
cdr3_aa: CASSVGGRLAGSTDTQYF
clone_size: .
d_call: TRBD2
v_call: TRBV9
j_call: TRBJ2-3

cdr3_nt: TGCAGTGCTAGAGTGGGCGGGGGGGCCGTTGAGCAGTTCTTC
cdr3_aa: CSARVGGGAVEQFF
clone_size: many
d_call: TRBD2
v_call: TRBV20-1
j_call: TRBJ2-1

cdr3_nt: TGCAGTGCTAGTTATGTGGGGCAGAGGAATCAGCCCCAGCATTTT
cdr3_aa: CSASYVGQRNQPQHF
clone_size: .
d_call: .
v_call: TRBV20-1
j_call: TRBJ1-5

cdr3_nt: TGCGCCAGCAGCCCAGCCGGGGACAGCCGTTTCTACGAGCAGTACTTC
cdr3_aa: CASSPAGDSRFYEQYF
clone_size: .
d_call: TRBD1
v_call: TRBV5-1
j_call: TRBJ2-7

cdr3_nt: TGCAGCGCACTGACCCACGGACAGGGGGATTATGGCTACACCTTC
cdr3_aa: CSALTHGQGDYGYTF
clone_size: .
d_call: TRBD1
v_call: TRBV29-1
j_call: TRBJ1-2

cdr3_nt: TGTGCCAGCAGTTACGGACAGGGGTCCCCTGGGGCCAACGTCCTGACTTTC
cdr3_aa: CASSYGQGSPGANVLTF
clone_size: few
d_call: TRBD1
v_call: TRBV6-5
j_call: TRBJ2-6

cdr3_nt: TGTGCCAGCAGCATCCTCGGCGGCGCCATTTGGGAGCAGTACTTC
cdr3_aa: CASSILGGAIWEQYF
clone_size: .
d_call: .
v_call: TRBV27
j_call: TRBJ2-7

cdr3_nt: TGTGCCAGCAGTTACTCAGGAGCTTACTCCTATGGCTACACCTTC
cdr3_aa: CASSYSGAYSYGYTF
clone_size: .
d_call: .
v_call: TRBV6-5
j_call: TRBJ1-2

cdr3_nt: TGTGCTAGTGGTTTGTCCCGAGGGCTAGCGGGGGGTGATGTCCGTGAGCAGTTCTTC
cdr3_aa: CASGLSRGLAGGDVREQFF
clone_size: few
d_call: TRBD2
v_call: TRBV12-5
j_call: TRBJ2-1

cdr3_nt: TGTGCCAGCAGCTCTCCGGGACAGGAAGCTTTCTTT
cdr3_aa: CASSSPGQEAFF
clone_size: .
d_call: TRBD1
v_call: TRBV6-5
j_call: TRBJ1-1

cdr3_nt: TGTGCCAGCAGCTTAGCTGTCAGCGGTGGCTACACCTTC
cdr3_aa: CASSLAVSGGYTF
clone_size: .
d_call: .
v_call: TRBV7-2
j_call: TRBJ1-2

cdr3_nt: TGCAGTGCTAGAGTACCGGGACAGGCCGCTAACTATGGCTACACCTTC
cdr3_aa: CSARVPGQAANYGYTF
clone_size: .
d_call: TRBD1
v_call: TRBV20-1
j_call: TRBJ1-2

cdr3_nt: TGTGCCAGCAGCCCCAAGGACAGGGTTGGTGAGACCCAGTACTTC
cdr3_aa: CASSPKDRVGETQYF
clone_size: .
d_call: TRBD1
v_call: TRBV11-1
j_call: TRBJ2-5

cdr3_nt: TGTGCCAGCAGCCAAAGACAGGGACCCCAAGAGACCCAGTACTTC
cdr3_aa: CASSQRQGPQETQYF
clone_size: .
d_call: TRBD1
v_call: TRBV14
j_call: TRBJ2-5

cdr3_nt: TGTGCCAGCAGTGATGCGGGGGCCCCATACGAGCAGTACTTC
cdr3_aa: CASSDAGAPYEQYF
clone_size: .
d_call: .
v_call: TRBV2
j_call: TRBJ2-7